This is a list of T cell receptor beta chains from one sample in a study of T cell responses to AZD1222 COVID-19 vaccine. Sequencing used immunoSEQ multiplex PCR; TCRdb keeps in-frame clones, though not all of them. The sample holds about 150,000 clones, around 85% seen once. The starting material was peripheral blood, obtained on day 0 of MenACWY control vaccination. The receptors were gathered from an adult in good health. CDR3s include the opening cysteine and the closing phenylalanine or tryptophan. A D gene is named only where the DNA matches it firmly. Part of the rows lack a size; the others show once, few, many or a class for expanded clones.

V gene,clone size,J gene,D gene,CDR3 DNA,CDR3 protein
TRBV5-4,-,TRBJ1-2,TRBD1,TGTGCCAGCAGCTGGGAGAGGACAGGGAACGGCTACACCTTC,CASSWERTGNGYTF
TRBV2,once,TRBJ1-5,-,TGTGCCAGCAAGGGGTCGGGACCAACTTTTCGACAGCCCCAGCATTTT,CASKGSGPTFRQPQHF
TRBV4-2,-,TRBJ1-5,TRBD1,TGTGCCAGCAGCCTAGTGGCCAGGGGGGAAGGCAGCAATCAGCCCCAGCATTTT,CASSLVARGEGSNQPQHF
TRBV6-5,few,TRBJ2-1,-,TGTGCCAGCAGTTACCGGTCATGGGATGAGCAGTTCTTC,CASSYRSWDEQFF
TRBV5-1,-,TRBJ1-3,-,TGCGCCAGCAGCTTGGGAGGTTCTGGAAACACCATATATTTT,CASSLGGSGNTIYF
TRBV4-1,-,TRBJ1-5,TRBD1,TGCGCCAGCAGCCAAGCCGGGACAGGTGGAGGTCAGCCCCAGCATTTT,CASSQAGTGGGQPQHF
TRBV7-9,once,TRBJ1-2,-,TGTGCCAGCAGCTTGGCCGGGACCGACGAACTCTATGGCTACACCTTC,CASSLAGTDELYGYTF
TRBV2,-,TRBJ1-5,TRBD1,TGTGCCAGCAGTGAAACGGACAGGGACAATCAGCCCCAGCATTTT,CASSETDRDNQPQHF
TRBV6-5,-,TRBJ2-6,-,TGTGCCAGCAGACGCTTCTCTGGGGCCAACGTCCTGACTTTC,CASRRFSGANVLTF
TRBV12-3/TRBV12-4,-,TRBJ1-2,-,TGTGCCAGCAGTTTACGGTCGGTCTATGGCTACACCTTC,CASSLRSVYGYTF
TRBV3-1/TRBV3-2,-,TRBJ1-5,TRBD1,TGTGCCAGCAGCCGGGGACAGGGTGGAGGACAGCCCCAGCATTTT,CASSRGQGGGQPQHF
TRBV7-6,few,TRBJ2-7,-,TGTGCCAGCAGTGAACTAGAGGGGCCCACCTACGAGCAGTACTTC,CASSELEGPTYEQYF
TRBV7-9,-,TRBJ1-6,TRBD1,TGTGCCAGCAACGAAGGGCACAGGGGAGAATTTAATTCACCCCTCCACTTT,CASNEGHRGEFNSPLHF
TRBV24-1,-,TRBJ2-1,-,TGTGCCACCAGTGATGGGACCCTGGGTAACAATGAGCAGTTCTTC,CATSDGTLGNNEQFF
TRBV12-3/TRBV12-4,-,TRBJ2-3,-,TGTGCCAGCAGCTGGAGGGCTTCCGATACGCAGTATTTT,CASSWRASDTQYF
TRBV12-5,-,TRBJ2-2,-,TGTGCTAGTGGTTTTTTCTCAGGTGGCAGGGGCCTCGGGGAGCTGTTTTTT,CASGFFSGGRGLGELFF
TRBV5-1,-,TRBJ2-5,TRBD1,TGCGCCAGCAGCTCCCGGACAGGGGGAGAGACCCAGTACTTC,CASSSRTGGETQYF
TRBV27,-,TRBJ1-1,-,TGTGCCAGCAGTTCGTACAGGGAATGGCCCAACACTGAAGCTTTCTTT,CASSSYREWPNTEAFF
TRBV9,-,TRBJ1-1,-,TGTGCCAGCAGCGTAGGCGGGGGCGCGGTTGAAGCTTTCTTT,CASSVGGGAVEAFF
TRBV24-1,-,TRBJ2-2,-,TGTGCCACCAGTGACCTTCCAGTCGGGGAGCTGTTTTTT,CATSDLPVGELFF
TRBV6-1,-,TRBJ2-1,-,TGTGCCAGCGGGCTGGATTTGGAACAGTTCTTC,CASGLDLEQFF
TRBV9,-,TRBJ2-2,-,TGTGCCAGCAGCAACACCGGGGAGCTGTTTTTT,CASSNTGELFF
TRBV6-1,-,TRBJ1-2,-,TGTGCCAGCAGTGAAGCAGGGGCCGGCTATGGCTACACCTTC,CASSEAGAGYGYTF
TRBV11-2,-,TRBJ2-2,TRBD2,TGTGCCAGCAGCTGGGGGACTAGCGGGGGACCGAACACCGGGGAGCTGTTTTTT,CASSWGTSGGPNTGELFF
TRBV11-3,-,TRBJ1-1,-,TGTGCCAGCAGCCCCCGTCCCGGGGGTGGCACTGAAGCTTTCTTT,CASSPRPGGGTEAFF
TRBV12-5,-,TRBJ2-1,-,TGTGCTAGTGGTTTGGTAGTAGGCGAGCAGTTCTTC,CASGLVVGEQFF
TRBV7-8,once,TRBJ1-2,-,TGTGCCAGCAGCCCCAGGGGTCAGGGCTTGATCTATGGCTACACCTTC,CASSPRGQGLIYGYTF
TRBV4-3,-,TRBJ1-2,-,TGCGCCAGCAGCCAAGATGAGGGCATAACGGGTGGCTACACCTTC,CASSQDEGITGGYTF
TRBV7-2,-,TRBJ1-5,-,TGTGCCAGCAGCCCGGTCCTCCAGCGGGATCAGCCCCAGCATTTT,CASSPVLQRDQPQHF
TRBV6-2/TRBV6-3,-,TRBJ2-7,-,TGTGCCAGCAGTTACGCCAGATTCCCCTACGAGCAGTACTTC,CASSYARFPYEQYF
TRBV18,-,TRBJ1-5,TRBD1,TGTCCGGGACAGGGTAGTATTCAGCCCCAGCATTTT,CPGQGSIQPQHF
TRBV4-3,-,TRBJ2-7,-,TGCGCCAGCAGCCAAGAAGCTCGCCAGGGTTACGAGCAGTACTTC,CASSQEARQGYEQYF
TRBV27,-,TRBJ2-2,-,TGTGCCAGCAGTCCCCTCCCCACCGGGGAGCTGTTTTTT,CASSPLPTGELFF
TRBV24-1,once,TRBJ1-1,TRBD1,TGTGCCACCAGTGATACGGGACAGGGGGCGATCGCTGAAGCTTTCTTT,CATSDTGQGAIAEAFF
TRBV10-3,-,TRBJ2-5,-,TGTGCCATCAGTGCTACCGGGACCCCGTCGGAGACCCAGTACTTC,CAISATGTPSETQYF
TRBV29-1,-,TRBJ2-2,-,TGCAGCGTCGTAGTATCGGGTGTCACCGGGGAGCTGTTTTTT,CSVVVSGVTGELFF
TRBV9,-,TRBJ2-1,TRBD1,TGTGCCAGCAGCCCCAGGACAGGGTCTTACAATGAGCAGTTCTTC,CASSPRTGSYNEQFF
TRBV28,-,TRBJ1-3,-,TGTGCCAGCAGTTTATCGACAGCTACTGGAAACACCATATATTTT,CASSLSTATGNTIYF
TRBV12-3/TRBV12-4,-,TRBJ1-2,TRBD1,TGTGCCAGCAGTCTGACAGGGGGCTATGGCTACACCTTC,CASSLTGGYGYTF
TRBV5-1,-,TRBJ1-1,-,TGCGCCAGCAGCTTGAGTAGCTCGATTGCGGCTTTCTTT,CASSLSSSIAAFF